Detailed here is one T cell receptor beta chain. What it recognizes is unknown. This record comes from a study of OX40 agonist ivuxolimab in advanced cancers. Across the whole study: Across the patients, intravenous ivuxolimab was delivered every 2 weeks at 0.01 to 10 mg/kg. Regarding the study as a whole: Individuals who were partial responders at 0.1-3.0 mg/kg had clonal expansion that ranked among the lowest. Dosing at 0.1 to 3.0 mg/kg was accompanied by clonal expansion of CD4+ and CD8+ blood T cells by week 6.

The CDR3 length is 14 residues. CDR1 and CDR2 from the germline V gene are MNHEY and SMNVEV (reference sequence). V gave up 7 bases and J gave up 4 bases; unmatched junction bases: 6. Sequencing used immunoSEQ multiplex PCR; TCRdb keeps in-frame clones, though not all of them. The table has over 75,000 clones, approximately 90% seen once. The study sampled blood at baseline, cycle 4 day 1, and cycle 7 day 1. The source was CD4+ or CD8+ T cells sorted from blood, collected in a trial of the OX40 agonist ivuxolimab. The chain carries TRBV27 and TRBJ2-2; 7 nucleotides agree with TRBD1. This sequence was found in an adult with an advanced solid tumor such as melanoma, head and neck, liver or kidney cancer. The CDR3 loop reads CASMGQPLTGELFF. The CDR3 DNA reads TGTGCCAGCATGGGACAGCCACTCACCGGGGAGCTGTTTTTT.